This TCR beta chain was recorded in a study of cytomegalovirus exposure and HLA in healthy donors. Study-wide background: The 120 validation repertoires were produced on the same platform as the 720 or so repertoires of the first cohort. This was reported in a later analysis.

TCRdb's table, derived via immunoSEQ multiplex PCR, lists solely in-frame clones and lacks some. The sample shows 40,000 to 60,000 clones, about 94% of them seen only once. Notes on the study in general: Rarity characterized most TCR sequences, yet some public TCRs appeared in many donors. In the 130 or so validation repertoires, approximately 94% of cluster scores exceeded 0, per a later analysis. Three chains linked to CMV were shown in vitro to be specific for CMV antigens.

The germline V gene encodes CDR1 SGHNT and CDR2 YYREEE (reference sequence). The CDR3 is 15 amino acids. The V segment lost 3 bases and the J segment 1 base; nucleotides outside the gene matches: 6. A note on this clone: Its matching antigen is unknown.

The receptor comes from a woman between 18 and 29 years old in good health and CMV-seropositive. The specimen was PBMCs. The chain combines TRBV5-4 with TRBJ2-7, with 8 bases identical to TRBD1. CDR3 in amino acids: CASSSRTGNSYEQYF. The CDR3 DNA sequence: TGTGCCAGCAGCTCTCGGACAGGGAATTCCTACGAGCAGTACTTC. Looking up the rest from reference TRBV5-4 and TRBJ2-7 gives the full variable domain: ETGVTQSPTHLIKTRGQQVTLRCSSQSGHNTVSWYQQALGQGPQFIFQYYREEENGRGNFPPRFSGLQFPNYSSELNVNALELDDSALYLCASSSRTGNSYEQYFGPGTRLTVT.